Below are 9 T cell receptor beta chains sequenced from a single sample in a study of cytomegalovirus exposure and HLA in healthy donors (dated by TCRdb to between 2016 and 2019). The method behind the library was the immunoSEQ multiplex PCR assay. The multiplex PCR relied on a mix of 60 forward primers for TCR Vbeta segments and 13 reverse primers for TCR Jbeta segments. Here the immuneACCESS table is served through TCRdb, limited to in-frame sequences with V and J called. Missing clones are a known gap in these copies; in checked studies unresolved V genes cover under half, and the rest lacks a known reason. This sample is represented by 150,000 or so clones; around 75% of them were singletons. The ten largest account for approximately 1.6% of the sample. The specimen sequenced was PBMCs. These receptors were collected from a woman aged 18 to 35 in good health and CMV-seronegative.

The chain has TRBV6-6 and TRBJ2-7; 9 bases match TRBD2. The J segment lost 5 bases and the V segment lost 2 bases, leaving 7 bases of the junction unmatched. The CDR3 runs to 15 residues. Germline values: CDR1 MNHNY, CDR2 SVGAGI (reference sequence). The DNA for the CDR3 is TGTGCCAGCAGTTACAGGCGGGAGGGCTTTGACGAGCAGTACGTC. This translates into CASSYRREGFDEQYV.

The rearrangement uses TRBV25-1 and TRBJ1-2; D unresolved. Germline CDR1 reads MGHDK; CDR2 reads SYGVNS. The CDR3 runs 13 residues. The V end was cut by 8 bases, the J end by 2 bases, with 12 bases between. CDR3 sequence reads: CASAGEANYGYTF. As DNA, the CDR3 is TGTGCCAGCGCGGGAGAAGCGAACTATGGCTACACCTTC.

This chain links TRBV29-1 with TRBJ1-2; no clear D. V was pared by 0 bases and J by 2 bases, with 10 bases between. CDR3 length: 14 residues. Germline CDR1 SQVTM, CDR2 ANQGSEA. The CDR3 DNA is TGCAGCGTTGAAGACCAGGCCCCCAACTATGGCTACACCTTC. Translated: CSVEDQAPNYGYTF. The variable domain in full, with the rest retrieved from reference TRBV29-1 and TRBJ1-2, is SAVISQKPSRDICQRGTSLTIQCQVDSQVTMMFWYRQQPGQSLTLIATANQGSEATYESGFVIDKFPISRPNLTFSTLTVSNMSPEDSSIYLCSVEDQAPNYGYTFGSGTRLTVV.

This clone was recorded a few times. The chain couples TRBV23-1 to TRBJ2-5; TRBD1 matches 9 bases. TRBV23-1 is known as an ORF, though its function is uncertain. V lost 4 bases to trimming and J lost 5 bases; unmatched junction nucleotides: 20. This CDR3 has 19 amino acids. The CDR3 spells CASSPLRSPRDRVGETQYF. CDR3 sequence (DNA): TGCGCCAGCAGTCCGCTCCGCAGTCCTCGGGACAGGGTCGGGGAGACCCAGTACTTC.

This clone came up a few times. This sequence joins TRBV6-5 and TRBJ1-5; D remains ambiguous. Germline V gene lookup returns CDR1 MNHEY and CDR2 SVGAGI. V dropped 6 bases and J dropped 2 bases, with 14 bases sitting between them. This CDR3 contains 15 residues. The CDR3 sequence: CASRPAIGGNQPQHF. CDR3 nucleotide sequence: TGTGCCAGCAGACCCGCGATCGGGGGCAATCAGCCCCAGCATTTT.

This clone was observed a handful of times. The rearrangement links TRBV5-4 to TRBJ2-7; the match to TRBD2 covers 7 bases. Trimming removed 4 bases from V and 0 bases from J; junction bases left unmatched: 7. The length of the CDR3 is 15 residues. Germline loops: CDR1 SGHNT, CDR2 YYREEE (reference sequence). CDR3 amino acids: CASSQERGSSYEQYF. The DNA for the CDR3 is TGTGCCAGCAGCCAGGAGCGGGGAAGCTCCTACGAGCAGTACTTC. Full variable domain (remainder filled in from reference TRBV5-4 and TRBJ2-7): ETGVTQSPTHLIKTRGQQVTLRCSSQSGHNTVSWYQQALGQGPQFIFQYYREEENGRGNFPPRFSGLQFPNYSSELNVNALELDDSALYLCASSQERGSSYEQYFGPGTRLTVT.

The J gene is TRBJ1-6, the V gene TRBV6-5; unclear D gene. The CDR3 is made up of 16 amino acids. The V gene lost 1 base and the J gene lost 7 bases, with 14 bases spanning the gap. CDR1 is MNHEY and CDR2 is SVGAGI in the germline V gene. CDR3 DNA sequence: TGTGCCAGCAGTTACTTTCGCGGGGTGGAGAATTCACCCCTCCACTTT. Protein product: CASSYFRGVENSPLHF.

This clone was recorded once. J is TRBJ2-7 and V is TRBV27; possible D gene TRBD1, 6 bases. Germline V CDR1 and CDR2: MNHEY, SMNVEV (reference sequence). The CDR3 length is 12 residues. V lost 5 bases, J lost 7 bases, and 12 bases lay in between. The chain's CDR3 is CASSGFGQEQYF. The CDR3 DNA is TGTGCCAGCAGTGGCTTTGGACAGGAGCAGTACTTC.

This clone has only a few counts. The CDR3 loop is CASSPLQAGAGELFF. The CDR3 DNA follows: TGTGCCAGCTCACCACTCCAGGCTGGCGCCGGGGAGCTGTTTTTT. The V and J genes are TRBV18 and TRBJ2-2; D remains unclear. CDR1 KGHSH and CDR2 LQKENI come from the germline V gene. V was pared by 1 base and J by 6 bases, with 12 bases between. The CDR3 totals 15 residues.